The T cell receptor (beta chain) described here comes from a study of early T cells in non-severe SARS-CoV-2 infection. The CDR3 length is 15 residues. Germline V gives CDR1 SGHKS, CDR2 YYEKEE (reference sequence). V was shortened by 0 bases and J by 0 bases, with 7 bases between the two germline ends. TCRdb reprocessed the 5' RACE reads via MiXCR and lists one record per CDR3 protein. The sample has roughly 50,000 distinct CDR3 sequences, about 6% seen once. This clonotype was observed many times. V is TRBV5-5 and J is TRBJ1-5; D is ambiguous. The sample consisted of whole blood, taken at baseline. The sequence was collected from an adult who was a healthcare worker with PCR-confirmed SARS-CoV-2 infection or an uninfected control (not recorded which). DNA for the CDR3: TGTGCCAGCAGCTTGGACGGAAATAGCAATCAGCCCCAGCATTTT. This sequence encodes CASSLDGNSNQPQHF.